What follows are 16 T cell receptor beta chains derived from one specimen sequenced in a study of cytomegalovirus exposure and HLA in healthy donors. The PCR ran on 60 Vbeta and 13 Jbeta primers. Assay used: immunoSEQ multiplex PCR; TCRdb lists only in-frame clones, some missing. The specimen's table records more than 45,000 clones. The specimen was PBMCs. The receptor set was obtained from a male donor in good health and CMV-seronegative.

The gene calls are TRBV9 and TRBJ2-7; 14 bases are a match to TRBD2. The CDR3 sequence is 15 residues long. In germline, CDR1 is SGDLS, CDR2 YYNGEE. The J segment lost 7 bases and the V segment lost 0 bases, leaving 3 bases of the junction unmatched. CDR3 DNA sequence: TGTGCCAGCAGCGTAGTTGGGACTAGCGGGGGTGAGCAGTACTTC. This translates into CASSVVGTSGGEQYF.

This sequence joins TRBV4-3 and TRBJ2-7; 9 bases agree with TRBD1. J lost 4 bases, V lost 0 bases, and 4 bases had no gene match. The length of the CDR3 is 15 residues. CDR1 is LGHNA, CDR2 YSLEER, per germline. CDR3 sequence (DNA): TGCGCCAGCAGCCAAGAAGACAGGGGGGTATACGAGCAGTACTTC. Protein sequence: CASSQEDRGVYEQYF.

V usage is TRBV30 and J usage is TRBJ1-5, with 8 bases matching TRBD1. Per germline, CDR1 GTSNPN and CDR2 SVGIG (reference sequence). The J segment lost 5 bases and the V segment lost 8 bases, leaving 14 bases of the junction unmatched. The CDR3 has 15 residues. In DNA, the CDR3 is TGTGCCGGGACCCCAACGGACAGGGCCCATCAGCCCCAGCATTTT. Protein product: CAGTPTDRAHQPQHF.

CDR3 in amino acids: CATLDEERTSGELFF. In DNA form, the CDR3 reads TGTGCCACCCTTGACGAGGAAAGAACCTCAGGGGAGCTGTTTTTT. The chain has TRBV19 and TRBJ2-2; no clear D gene. V was cut by 10 bases and J by 8 bases, with 23 bases left in between. From germline, CDR1 is LNHDA and CDR2 SQIVND (reference sequence). This CDR3 has 15 residues.

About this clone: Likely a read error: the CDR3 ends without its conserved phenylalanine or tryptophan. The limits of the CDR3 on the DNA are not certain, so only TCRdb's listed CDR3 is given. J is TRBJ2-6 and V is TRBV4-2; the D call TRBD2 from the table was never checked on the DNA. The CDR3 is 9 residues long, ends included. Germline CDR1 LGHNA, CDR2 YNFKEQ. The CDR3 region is CASSQGGLA.

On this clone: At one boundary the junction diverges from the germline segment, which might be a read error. The CDR3 sequence is CASSRDRKGPDKQYF. CDR3 coding DNA: TGTGCCAGCAGCCGGGACAGGAAAGGACCAGATAAGCAGTATTTT. The V call is TRBV5-4, the J call TRBJ2-3; TRBD1 agrees at 8 bases. This CDR3 is built from 15 residues. CDR1 is SGHNT, CDR2 YYREEE, per germline (reference sequence).

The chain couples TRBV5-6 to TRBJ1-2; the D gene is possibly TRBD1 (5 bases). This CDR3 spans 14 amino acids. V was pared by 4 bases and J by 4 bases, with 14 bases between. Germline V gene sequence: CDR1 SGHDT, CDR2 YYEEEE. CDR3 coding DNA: TGTGCCAGCAGCGGTGACAACAGGAGCTATGGCTACACCTTC. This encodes CASSGDNRSYGYTF.

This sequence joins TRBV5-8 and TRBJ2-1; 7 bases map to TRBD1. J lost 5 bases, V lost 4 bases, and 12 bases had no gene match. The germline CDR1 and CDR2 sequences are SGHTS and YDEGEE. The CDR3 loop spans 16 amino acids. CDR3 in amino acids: CASSLRGTVTDNEQFF. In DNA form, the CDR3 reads TGTGCCAGCAGCCTGAGGGGGACAGTAACCGACAATGAGCAGTTCTTC.

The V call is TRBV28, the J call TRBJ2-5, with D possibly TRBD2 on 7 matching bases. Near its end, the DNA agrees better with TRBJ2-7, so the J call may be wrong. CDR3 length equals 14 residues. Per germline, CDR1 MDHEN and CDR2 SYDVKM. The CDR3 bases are TGTGCCAGCAGTTTTGGGGGGGGGCCCTACGAGCAGTACTTC. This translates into CASSFGGGPYEQYF.

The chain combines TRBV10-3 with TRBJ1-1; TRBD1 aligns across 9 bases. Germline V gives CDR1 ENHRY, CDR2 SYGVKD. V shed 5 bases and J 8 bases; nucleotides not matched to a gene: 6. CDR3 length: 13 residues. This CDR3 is CAISQDRGQEAFF. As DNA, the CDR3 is TGTGCCATCAGTCAGGACAGGGGCCAAGAAGCTTTCTTT.

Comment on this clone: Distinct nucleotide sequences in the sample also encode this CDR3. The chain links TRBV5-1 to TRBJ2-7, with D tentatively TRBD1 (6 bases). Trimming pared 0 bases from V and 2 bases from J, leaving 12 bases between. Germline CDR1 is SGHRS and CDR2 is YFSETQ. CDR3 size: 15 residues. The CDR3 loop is CASSLGGLPAYEQYF. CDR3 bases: TGCGCCAGCAGCTTGGGGGGGCTACCCGCCTACGAGCAGTACTTC.

The CDR3 bases are TGCGCCAGCAGCTTGCCGACAGGGGGCGCAGATACGCAGTATTTT. Translating it yields CASSLPTGGADTQYF. The chain employs TRBV5-1 and TRBJ2-3; 10 bases agree with TRBD1. Germline V gene sequence: CDR1 SGHRS, CDR2 YFSETQ. V was clipped by 1 base and J by 4 bases; unmatched bases: 3. This CDR3 is 15 amino acids long.

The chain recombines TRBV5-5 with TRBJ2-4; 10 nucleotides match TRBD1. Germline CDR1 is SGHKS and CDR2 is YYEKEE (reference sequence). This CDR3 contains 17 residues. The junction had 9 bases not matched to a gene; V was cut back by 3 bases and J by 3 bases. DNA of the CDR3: TGTGCCAGCAGCTCGTCCCGGGACAGGGGAGGCAAAAACATTCAGTACTTC. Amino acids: CASSSSRDRGGKNIQYF. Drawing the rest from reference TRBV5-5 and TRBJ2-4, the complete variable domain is DAGVTQSPTHLIKTRGQQVTLRCSPISGHKSVSWYQQVLGQGPQFIFQYYEKEERGRGNFPDRFSARQFPNYSSELNVNALLLGDSALYLCASSSSRDRGGKNIQYFGAGTRLSVL.

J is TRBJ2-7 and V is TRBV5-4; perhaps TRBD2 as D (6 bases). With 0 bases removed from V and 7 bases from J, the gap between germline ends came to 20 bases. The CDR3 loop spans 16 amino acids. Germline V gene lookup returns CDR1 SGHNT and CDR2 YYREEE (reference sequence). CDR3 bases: TGTGCCAGCAGCTTGGCCAAGCGACTAGAACGAGGGGAGCAGTACTTC. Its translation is CASSLAKRLERGEQYF.

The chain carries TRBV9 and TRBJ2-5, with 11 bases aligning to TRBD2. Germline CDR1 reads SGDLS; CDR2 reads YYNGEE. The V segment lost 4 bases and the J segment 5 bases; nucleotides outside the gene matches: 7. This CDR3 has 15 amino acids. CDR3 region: CASSISGGVQETQYF. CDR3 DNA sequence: TGTGCCAGCAGCATTAGCGGGGGGGTCCAGGAGACCCAGTACTTC.

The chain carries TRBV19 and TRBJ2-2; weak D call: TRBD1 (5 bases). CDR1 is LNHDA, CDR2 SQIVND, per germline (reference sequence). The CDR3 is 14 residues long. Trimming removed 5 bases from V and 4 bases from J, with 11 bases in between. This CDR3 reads CASSAPGFTGELFF. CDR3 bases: TGTGCCAGTAGTGCCCCAGGGTTCACCGGGGAGCTGTTTTTT.